The TCR beta chain under discussion was sequenced for a study of T-cell reconstitution after alpha-beta-depleted transplantation in children (dated by TCRdb to the mid-2010s). Broadly, across the study: T-cell immune reconstitution after TCRalphabeta/CD19-depleted allogeneic hematopoietic cell transplantation in children was quantitatively tracked in the study by means of TCR repertoire profiling.

With regard to this clonotype: What antigen it recognizes has not been identified. No much larger clone exists at a distance of one base, and base qualities are not known.

What the study reported, not specific to this receptor: In some patients, the high TCRbeta diversity seen at day 60 was put down to recipient T cells and intrathymic progenitors that had survived conditioning. Apparently early alphabetaT-cell count recovery about two months after transplant reportedly relied on only several hundred rapidly expanded clones derived from non-depleted graft cells. Hyperexpanded clone frequencies declined over subsequent months; after one year, T-cell counts and TCRbeta diversity were mostly attributed to newly produced T cells.

There are 14 amino acids in the CDR3, from cysteine to phenylalanine inclusive. The read is trimmed to its CDR3 DNA, 42 bases read in frame from base 1. Trimming at the junction amounts to 6 bases on V and 0 bases on J, and the germline ends lie 8 bases apart. Based on the germline V gene, the CDR1 and CDR2 sequences are SGHTA and FQGNSA. Library generation was performed with PCR. TCRdb shows the sequencer as Illumina HiSeq 2500. TCR libraries were prepared with molecular barcoding, using unique molecular identifiers to normalize TCRbeta repertoire quantification. The public reads were quality trimmed at Q25 with fastp and then assembled into clones with MiXCR by TCRdb, keeping productive beta chains. Identical CDR3 protein sequences are pooled into one entry, listed with their most common genes and DNA. The sample table shows some 440,000 distinct CDR3 sequences, and around 16% are seen once. Of the sample, roughly 27% is held by the ten largest clones.

The treatment or condition tag for this specimen amounts to: allogeneic hematopoietic cell transplantation with graft depleted of TCRalphabeta T cells and CD19 B cells. The children who served as transplant recipients had been given grafts of TCRalphabeta/CD19-depleted allogeneic hematopoietic cells. The sample consisted of PBMCs, mostly from graft donor cells, taken 360 days after TCRalphabeta/CD19-depleted stem cell transplant. This TCR was sampled from a boy younger than two who had a stem cell transplant for Wiskott-Aldrich syndrome, so the T cells may come from the graft donor. The receptor chain draws on TRBV7-2 and TRBJ2-2; the D element could tentatively be TRBD1 or TRBD2, as 5 bases agree for each. The CDR3 region: CASRRDPNTGELFF. The DNA sequence is TGTGCCAGCAGAAGGGACCCGAACACCGGGGAGCTGTTTTTT.